This T cell receptor beta chain was identified during a study of blood T cell repertoires in COVID-19. Study-wide context: Some COVID-19 samples were acute and others convalescent; all came from the United States, Italy and Spain. Sources were T cells, B-cell-depleted T cells, or PBMCs; the material itself was cDNA or gDNA.

In the original processing: Quantification of nucleated cells was approximated via reference gene primer amplification. Assay used: immunoSEQ multiplex PCR; TCRdb lists only in-frame clones, some missing. The V and J calls and clone size are taken from that table; D and trimming were inferred from the DNA. The sample has about 230,000 clones, approximately 81% seen once. The V gene lost 4 bases and the J gene lost 3 bases, with 13 bases spanning the gap. Germline CDR1 reads LGHNA; CDR2 reads YNFKEQ. The CDR3 totals 14 residues. The chain joins TRBV4-2 to TRBJ2-7, with a tentative D call TRBD1 (5 bases). This sequence was found in an elderly woman with acute or convalescent COVID-19. Sequences were obtained from peripheral blood. The CDR3, as DNA: TGTGCCAGCAGCCCGTCGGACATCGGCTACGAGCAGTACTTC. As protein: CASSPSDIGYEQYF.